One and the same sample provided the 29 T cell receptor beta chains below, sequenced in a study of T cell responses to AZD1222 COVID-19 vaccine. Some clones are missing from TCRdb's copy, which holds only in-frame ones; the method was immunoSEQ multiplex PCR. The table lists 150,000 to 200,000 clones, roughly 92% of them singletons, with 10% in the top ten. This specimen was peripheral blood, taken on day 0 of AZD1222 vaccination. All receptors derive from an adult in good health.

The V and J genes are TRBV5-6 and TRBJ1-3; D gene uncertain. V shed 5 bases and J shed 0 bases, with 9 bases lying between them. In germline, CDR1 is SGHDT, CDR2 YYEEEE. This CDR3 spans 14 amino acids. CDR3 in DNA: TGTGCCAGCAGTGGAGGGAACTCTGGAAACACCATATATTTT. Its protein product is CASSGGNSGNTIYF.

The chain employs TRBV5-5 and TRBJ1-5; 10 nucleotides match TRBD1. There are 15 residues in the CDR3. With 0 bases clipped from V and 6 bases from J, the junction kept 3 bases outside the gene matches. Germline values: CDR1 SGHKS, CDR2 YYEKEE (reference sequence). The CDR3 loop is CASSLGQGAGQPQHF. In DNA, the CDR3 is TGTGCCAGCAGCTTGGGACAGGGGGCGGGTCAGCCCCAGCATTTT.

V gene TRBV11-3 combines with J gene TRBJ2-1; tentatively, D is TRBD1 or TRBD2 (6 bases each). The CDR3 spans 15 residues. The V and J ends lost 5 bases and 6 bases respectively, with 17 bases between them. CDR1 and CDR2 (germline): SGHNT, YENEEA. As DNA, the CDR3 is TGTGCCAGCAGCCATAAAAGGGGGGCAACCAATGAGCAGTTCTTC. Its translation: CASSHKRGATNEQFF. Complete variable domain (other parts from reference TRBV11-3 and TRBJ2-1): EAGVVQSPRYKIIEKKQPVAFWCNPISGHNTLYWYLQNLGQGPELLIRYENEEAVDDSQLPKDRFSAERLKGVDSTLKIQPAELGDSAVYLCASSHKRGATNEQFFGPGTRLTVL.

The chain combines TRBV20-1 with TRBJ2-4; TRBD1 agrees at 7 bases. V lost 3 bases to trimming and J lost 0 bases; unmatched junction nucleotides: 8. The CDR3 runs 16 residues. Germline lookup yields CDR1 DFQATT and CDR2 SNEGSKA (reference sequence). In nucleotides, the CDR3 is TGCAGTGCTAGTGGGGACAGCGAGGTAGCCAAAAACATTCAGTACTTC. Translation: CSASGDSEVAKNIQYF.

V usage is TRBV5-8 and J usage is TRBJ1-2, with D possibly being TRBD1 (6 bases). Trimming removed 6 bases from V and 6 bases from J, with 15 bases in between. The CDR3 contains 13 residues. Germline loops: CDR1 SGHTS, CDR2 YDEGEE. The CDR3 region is CASKLAGVDGYTF. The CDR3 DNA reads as TGTGCCAGCAAGCTGGCAGGGGTGGATGGCTACACCTTC.

CDR3 sequence reads: CASSLAGDYGYTF. The CDR3 nucleotides are TGTGCCAGCAGCTTGGCTGGGGACTATGGCTACACCTTC. The chain has TRBV5-4 and TRBJ1-2; no clear D. The ends were cut back, 0 bases at V and 3 bases at J, with 6 bases in the middle. The CDR3 spans 13 residues. CDR1 and CDR2 (germline): SGHNT, YYREEE (reference sequence). Together with reference TRBV5-4 and TRBJ1-2, the CDR3 gives the full variable domain: ETGVTQSPTHLIKTRGQQVTLRCSSQSGHNTVSWYQQALGQGPQFIFQYYREEENGRGNFPPRFSGLQFPNYSSELNVNALELDDSALYLCASSLAGDYGYTFGSGTRLTVV.

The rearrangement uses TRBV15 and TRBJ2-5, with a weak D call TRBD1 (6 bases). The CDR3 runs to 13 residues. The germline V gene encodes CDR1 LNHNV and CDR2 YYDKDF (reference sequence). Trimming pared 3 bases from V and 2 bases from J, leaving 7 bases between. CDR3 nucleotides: TGTGCCACCAGCAGGGACAGTCAAGAGACCCAGTACTTC. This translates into CATSRDSQETQYF.

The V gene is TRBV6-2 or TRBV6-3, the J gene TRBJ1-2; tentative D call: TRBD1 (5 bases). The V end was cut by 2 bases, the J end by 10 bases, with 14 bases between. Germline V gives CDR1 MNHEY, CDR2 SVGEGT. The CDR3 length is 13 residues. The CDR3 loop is CASSYTTGPLYTF. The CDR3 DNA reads TGTGCCAGCAGTTACACTACGGGGCCCCTCTACACCTTC.

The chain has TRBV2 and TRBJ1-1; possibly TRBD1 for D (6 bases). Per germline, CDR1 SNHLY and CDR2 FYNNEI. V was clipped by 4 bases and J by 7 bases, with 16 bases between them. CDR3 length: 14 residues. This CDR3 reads CASSATGGVGEAFF. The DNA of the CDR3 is TGTGCCAGCAGTGCGACAGGTGGAGTCGGTGAAGCTTTCTTT.

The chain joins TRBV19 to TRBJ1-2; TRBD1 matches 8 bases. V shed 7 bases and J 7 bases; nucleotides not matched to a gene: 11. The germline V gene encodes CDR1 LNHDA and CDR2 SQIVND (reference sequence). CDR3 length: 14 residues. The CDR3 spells CASKATGVGGGYTF. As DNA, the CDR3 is TGTGCCAGTAAGGCGACAGGGGTTGGTGGTGGCTACACCTTC.

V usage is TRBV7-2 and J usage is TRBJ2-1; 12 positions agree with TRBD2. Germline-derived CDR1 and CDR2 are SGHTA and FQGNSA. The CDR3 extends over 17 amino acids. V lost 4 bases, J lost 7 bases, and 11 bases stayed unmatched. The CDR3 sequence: CASSSRPPSGRANEQFF. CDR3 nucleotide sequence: TGTGCCAGCAGCTCCCGCCCACCTAGCGGGAGGGCGAATGAGCAGTTCTTC.

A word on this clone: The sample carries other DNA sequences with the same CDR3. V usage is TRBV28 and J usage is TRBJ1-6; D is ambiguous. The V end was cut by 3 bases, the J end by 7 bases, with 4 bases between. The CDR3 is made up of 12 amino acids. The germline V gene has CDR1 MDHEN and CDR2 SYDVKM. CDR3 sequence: CASSFGNSPLHF. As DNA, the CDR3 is TGTGCCAGCAGTTTCGGGAATTCACCCCTCCACTTT. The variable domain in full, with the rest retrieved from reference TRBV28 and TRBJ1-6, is DVKVTQSSRYLVKRTGEKVFLECVQDMDHENMFWYRQDPGLGLRLIYFSYDVKMKEKGDIPEGYSVSREKKERFSLILESASTNQTSMYLCASSFGNSPLHFGNGTRLTVT.

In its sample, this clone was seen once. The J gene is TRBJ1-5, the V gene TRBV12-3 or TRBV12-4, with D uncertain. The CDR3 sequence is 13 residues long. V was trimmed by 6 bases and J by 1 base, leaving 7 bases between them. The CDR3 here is CASRYESNQPQHF. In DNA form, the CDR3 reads TGTGCCAGCAGGTATGAGAGCAATCAGCCCCAGCATTTT.

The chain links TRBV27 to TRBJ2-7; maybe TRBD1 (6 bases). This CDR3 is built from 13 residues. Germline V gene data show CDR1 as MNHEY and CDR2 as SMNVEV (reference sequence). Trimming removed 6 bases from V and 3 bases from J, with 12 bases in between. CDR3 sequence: CASRQLQGYEQYV. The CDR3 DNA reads TGTGCCAGCAGGCAGTTACAGGGCTACGAGCAGTACGTC.

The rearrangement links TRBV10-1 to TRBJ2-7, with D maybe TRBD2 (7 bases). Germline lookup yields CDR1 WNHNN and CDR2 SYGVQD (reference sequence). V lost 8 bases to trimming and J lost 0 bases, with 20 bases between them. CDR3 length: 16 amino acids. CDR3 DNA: TGCGCCAGCCCGGGGAGGGGACACCTTAACTCCTACGAGCAGTACTTC. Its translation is CASPGRGHLNSYEQYF.

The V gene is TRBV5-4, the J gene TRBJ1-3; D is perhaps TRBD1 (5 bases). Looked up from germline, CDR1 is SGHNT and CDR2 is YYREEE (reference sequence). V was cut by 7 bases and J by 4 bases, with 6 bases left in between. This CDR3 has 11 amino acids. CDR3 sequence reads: CASGGGNTIYF. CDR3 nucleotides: TGTGCCAGCGGGGGGGGAAACACCATATATTTT.

The CDR3, as DNA: TGCGCCAGCAGCCGGAGCGCTTACAATGAGCAGTTCTTC. Amino acid sequence: CASSRSAYNEQFF. The chain joins TRBV4-1 to TRBJ2-1; D ambiguous. Germline CDR1 and CDR2: MGHRA and YSYEKL. Trimming shortened V by 4 bases and J by 4 bases, and 8 bases separated the two germline ends. The CDR3 is 13 amino acids.

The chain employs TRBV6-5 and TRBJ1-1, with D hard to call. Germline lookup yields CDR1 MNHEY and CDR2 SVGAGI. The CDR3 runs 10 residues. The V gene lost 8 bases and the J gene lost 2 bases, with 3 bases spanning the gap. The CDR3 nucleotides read TGTGCCAGCCGCAACACTGAAGCTTTCTTT. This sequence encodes CASRNTEAFF.

DNA of the CDR3: TGTGCCACCAGTGACCGGACAGGGAATCAGCCCCAGCATTTT. Translated: CATSDRTGNQPQHF. The chain employs TRBV24-1 and TRBJ1-5, with 8 bases fitting TRBD1. The ends lost 4 bases at V and 4 bases at J; junction bases unmatched: 2. This CDR3 contains 14 residues. CDR1 is KGHDR and CDR2 is SFDVKD in the germline V gene.

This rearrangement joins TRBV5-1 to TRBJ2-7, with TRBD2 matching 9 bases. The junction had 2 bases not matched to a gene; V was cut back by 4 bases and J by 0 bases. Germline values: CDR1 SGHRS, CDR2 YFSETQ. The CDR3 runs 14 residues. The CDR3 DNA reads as TGCGCCAGCAGCGTTAGCGGGAGCTCCTACGAGCAGTACTTC. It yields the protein CASSVSGSSYEQYF.

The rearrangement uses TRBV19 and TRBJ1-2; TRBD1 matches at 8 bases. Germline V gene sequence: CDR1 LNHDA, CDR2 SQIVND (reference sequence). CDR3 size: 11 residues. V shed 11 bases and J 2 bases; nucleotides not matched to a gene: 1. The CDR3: CAGQGNYGYTF. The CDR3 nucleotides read TGTGCCGGACAGGGAAACTATGGCTACACCTTC.

The CDR3 sequence: CASSRIQGWQFF. CDR3 coding DNA: TGTGCCAGCTCCCGGATCCAGGGGTGGCAGTTCTTC. The chain carries TRBV2 and TRBJ2-1, with D possibly TRBD1 on 6 matching bases. The V end lost 8 bases, the J end lost 12 bases, and 17 bases lay between the germline ends. The germline V gene encodes CDR1 SNHLY and CDR2 FYNNEI. CDR3 length: 12 residues.

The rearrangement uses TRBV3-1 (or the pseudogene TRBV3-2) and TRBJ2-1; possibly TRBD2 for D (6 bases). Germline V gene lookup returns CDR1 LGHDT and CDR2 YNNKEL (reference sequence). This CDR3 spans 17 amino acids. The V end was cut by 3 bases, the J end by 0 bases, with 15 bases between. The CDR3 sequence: CASSHSSERSSYNEQFF. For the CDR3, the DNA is TGTGCCAGCAGCCATTCTAGCGAGAGAAGCTCCTACAATGAGCAGTTCTTC.

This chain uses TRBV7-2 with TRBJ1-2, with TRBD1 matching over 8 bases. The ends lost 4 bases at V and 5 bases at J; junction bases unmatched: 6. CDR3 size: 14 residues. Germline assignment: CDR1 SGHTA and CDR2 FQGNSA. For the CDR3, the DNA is TGTGCCAGCAGCTATACGCAGGGGGCGTATGGCTACACCTTC. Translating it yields CASSYTQGAYGYTF.

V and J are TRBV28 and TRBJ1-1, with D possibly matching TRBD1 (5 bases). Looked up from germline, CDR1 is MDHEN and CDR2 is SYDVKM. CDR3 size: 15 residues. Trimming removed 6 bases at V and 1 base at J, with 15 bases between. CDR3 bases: TGTGCCAGCAGCCCTGGGGGGACGGGGAACACTGAAGCTTTCTTT. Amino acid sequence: CASSPGGTGNTEAFF.

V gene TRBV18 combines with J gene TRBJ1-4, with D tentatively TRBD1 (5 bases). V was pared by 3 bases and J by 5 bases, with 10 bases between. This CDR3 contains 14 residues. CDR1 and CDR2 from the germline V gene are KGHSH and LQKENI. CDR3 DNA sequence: TGTGCCAGCTCACCTGGGGGTAGAAATGAAAAACTGTTTTTT. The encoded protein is CASSPGGRNEKLFF.

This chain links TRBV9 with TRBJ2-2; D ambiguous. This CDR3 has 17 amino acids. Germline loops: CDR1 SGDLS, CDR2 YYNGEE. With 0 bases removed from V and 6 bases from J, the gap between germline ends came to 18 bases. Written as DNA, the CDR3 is TGTGCCAGCAGCGTAGCTAGGTCCGGTCGGATAGCCGGGGAGCTGTTTTTT. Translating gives CASSVARSGRIAGELFF.

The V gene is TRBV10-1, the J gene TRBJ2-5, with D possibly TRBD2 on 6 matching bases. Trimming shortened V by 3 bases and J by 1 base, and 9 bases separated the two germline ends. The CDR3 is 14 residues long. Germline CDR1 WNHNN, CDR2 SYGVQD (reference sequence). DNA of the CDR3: TGCGCCAGCAGTGATCCGGGGGTCCAAGAGACCCAGTACTTC. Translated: CASSDPGVQETQYF.

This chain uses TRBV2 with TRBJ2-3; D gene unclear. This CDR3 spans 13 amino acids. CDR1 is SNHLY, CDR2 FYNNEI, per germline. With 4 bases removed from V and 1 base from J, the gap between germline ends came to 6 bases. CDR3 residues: CASSVLGTDTQYF. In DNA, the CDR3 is TGTGCCAGCAGTGTTCTAGGCACAGATACGCAGTATTTT.